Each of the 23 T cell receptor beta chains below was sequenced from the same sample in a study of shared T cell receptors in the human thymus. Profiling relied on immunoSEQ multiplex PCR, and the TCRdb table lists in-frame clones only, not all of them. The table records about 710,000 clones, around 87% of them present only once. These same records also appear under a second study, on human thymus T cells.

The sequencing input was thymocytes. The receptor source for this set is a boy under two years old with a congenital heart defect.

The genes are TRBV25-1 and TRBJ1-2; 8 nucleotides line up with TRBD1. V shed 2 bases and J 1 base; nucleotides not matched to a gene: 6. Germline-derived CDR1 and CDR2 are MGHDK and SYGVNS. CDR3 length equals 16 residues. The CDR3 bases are TGTGCCAGCAGTGAACGACAGGGGCCGATTAACTATGGCTACACCTTC. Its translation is CASSERQGPINYGYTF.

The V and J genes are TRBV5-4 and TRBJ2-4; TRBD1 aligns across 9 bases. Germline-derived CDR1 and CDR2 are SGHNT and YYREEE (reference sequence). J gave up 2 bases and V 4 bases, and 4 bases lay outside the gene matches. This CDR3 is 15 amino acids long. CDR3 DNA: TGTGCCAGCAGCCTAGGACAGGGGACCAAAAACATTCAGTACTTC. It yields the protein CASSLGQGTKNIQYF.

CDR3 in DNA: TGTGCCAGCAGTCCGGACAGAGGGGGAAAACTGTTTTTT. This sequence encodes CASSPDRGGKLFF. This sequence joins TRBV6-1 and TRBJ1-4; weak D call: TRBD1 (6 bases). The germline V gene has CDR1 MNHNS and CDR2 SASEGT. Between the trimmed V and J ends, which lost 5 bases and 10 bases, there was a span of 14 bases. The CDR3 runs 13 residues.

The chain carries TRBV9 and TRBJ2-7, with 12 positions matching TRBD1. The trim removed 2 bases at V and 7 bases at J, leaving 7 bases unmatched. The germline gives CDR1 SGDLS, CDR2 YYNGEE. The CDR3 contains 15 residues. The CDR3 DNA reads TGTGCCAGCAGCGTGAGGGACAGGGGGCCGAATGAGCAGTACTTC. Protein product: CASSVRDRGPNEQYF. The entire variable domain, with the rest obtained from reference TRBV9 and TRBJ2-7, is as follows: DSGVTQTPKHLITATGQRVTLRCSPRSGDLSVYWYQQSLDQGLQFLIQYYNGEERAKGNILERFSAQQFPDLHSELNLSSLELGDSALYFCASSVRDRGPNEQYFGPGTRLTVT.

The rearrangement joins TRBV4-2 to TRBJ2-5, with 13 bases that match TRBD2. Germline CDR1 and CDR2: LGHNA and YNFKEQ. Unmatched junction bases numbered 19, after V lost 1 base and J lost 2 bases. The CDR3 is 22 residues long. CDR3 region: CASSQAPPGRTSGGSPQETQYF. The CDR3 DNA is TGTGCCAGCAGCCAAGCCCCCCCAGGGAGGACTAGCGGGGGCTCTCCTCAAGAGACCCAGTACTTC.

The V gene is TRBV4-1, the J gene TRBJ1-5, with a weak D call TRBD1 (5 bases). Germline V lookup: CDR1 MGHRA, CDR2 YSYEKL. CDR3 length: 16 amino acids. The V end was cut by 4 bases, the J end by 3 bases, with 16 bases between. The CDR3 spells CASSPCGARNNQPQHF. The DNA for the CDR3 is TGCGCCAGCAGCCCCTGTGGGGCCAGAAACAATCAGCCCCAGCATTTT.

The CDR3 is CASSFQGYSHEQYF. The CDR3 nucleotides read TGTGCCAGCAGCTTTCAGGGTTATTCCCACGAGCAGTACTTC. The chain uses TRBV11-2 and TRBJ2-7, with D tentatively TRBD1 (5 bases). The CDR3 runs to 14 residues. Trimming removed 3 bases from V and 5 bases from J, with 14 bases in between. Per germline, CDR1 SGHAT and CDR2 FQNNGV.

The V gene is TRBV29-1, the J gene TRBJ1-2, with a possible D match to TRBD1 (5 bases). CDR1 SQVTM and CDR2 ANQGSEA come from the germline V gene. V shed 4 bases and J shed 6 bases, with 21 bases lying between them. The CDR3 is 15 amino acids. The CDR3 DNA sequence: TGCAGCGTTGCCGGAGGGGTCCGGGCAGCCGATGGCTACACCTTC. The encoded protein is CSVAGGVRAADGYTF. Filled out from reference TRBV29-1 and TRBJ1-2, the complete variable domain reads SAVISQKPSRDICQRGTSLTIQCQVDSQVTMMFWYRQQPGQSLTLIATANQGSEATYESGFVIDKFPISRPNLTFSTLTVSNMSPEDSSIYLCSVAGGVRAADGYTFGSGTRLTVV.

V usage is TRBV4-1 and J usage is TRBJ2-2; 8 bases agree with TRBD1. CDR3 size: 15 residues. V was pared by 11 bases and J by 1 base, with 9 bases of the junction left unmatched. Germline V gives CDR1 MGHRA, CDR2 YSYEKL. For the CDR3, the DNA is TGCGCCGGAGAAGAAGGACAGGGGAACACCGGGGAGCTGTTTTTT. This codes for CAGEEGQGNTGELFF.

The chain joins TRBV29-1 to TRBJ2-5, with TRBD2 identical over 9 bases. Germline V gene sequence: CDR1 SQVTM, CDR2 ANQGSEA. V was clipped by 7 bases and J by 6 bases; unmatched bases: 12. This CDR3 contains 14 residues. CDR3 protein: CSGLKRGEGKTQYF. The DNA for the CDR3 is TGCAGCGGCCTGAAGCGGGGGGAGGGGAAGACCCAGTACTTC.

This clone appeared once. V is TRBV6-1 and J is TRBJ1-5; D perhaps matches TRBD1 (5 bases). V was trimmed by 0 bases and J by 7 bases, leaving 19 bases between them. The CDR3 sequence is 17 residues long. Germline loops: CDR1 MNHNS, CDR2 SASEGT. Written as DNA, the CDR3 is TGTGCCAGCAGTGAAGCGTTGGGGGGGATAGGGTGGCAGCCCCAGCATTTT. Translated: CASSEALGGIGWQPQHF.

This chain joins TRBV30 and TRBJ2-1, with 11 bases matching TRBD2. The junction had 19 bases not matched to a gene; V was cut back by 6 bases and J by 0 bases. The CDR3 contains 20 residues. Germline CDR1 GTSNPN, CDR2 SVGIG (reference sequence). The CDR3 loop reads CACFPQPGLAARSSYNEQFF. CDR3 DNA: TGTGCCTGCTTCCCTCAACCGGGACTAGCGGCCCGGAGCTCCTACAATGAGCAGTTCTTC.

The CDR3 here is CATSRDTGVPYEQYF. Written as DNA, the CDR3 is TGTGCCACCAGCAGGGACACAGGGGTACCCTACGAGCAGTACTTC. The chain couples TRBV15 to TRBJ2-7, with 7 bases identical to TRBD1. Trimming at V came to 3 bases and at J to 2 bases, leaving 7 bases not matched to a gene. Germline assignment: CDR1 LNHNV and CDR2 YYDKDF (reference sequence). The CDR3 sequence is 15 residues long. Combining the CDR3 with reference TRBV15 and TRBJ2-7 gives the whole variable domain DAMVIQNPRYQVTQFGKPVTLSCSQTLNHNVMYWYQQKSSQAPKLLFHYYDKDFNNEADTPDNFQSRRPNTSFCFLDIRSPGLGDTAMYLCATSRDTGVPYEQYFGPGTRLTVT.

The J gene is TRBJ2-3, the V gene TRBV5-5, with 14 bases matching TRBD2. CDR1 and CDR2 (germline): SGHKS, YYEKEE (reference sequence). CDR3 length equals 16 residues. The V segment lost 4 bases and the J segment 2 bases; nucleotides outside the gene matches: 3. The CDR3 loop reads CASSPGLAGVTDTQYF. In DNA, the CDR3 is TGTGCCAGCAGCCCGGGACTAGCGGGGGTCACAGATACGCAGTATTTT. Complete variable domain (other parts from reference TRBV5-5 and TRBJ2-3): DAGVTQSPTHLIKTRGQQVTLRCSPISGHKSVSWYQQVLGQGPQFIFQYYEKEERGRGNFPDRFSARQFPNYSSELNVNALLLGDSALYLCASSPGLAGVTDTQYFGPGTRLTVL.

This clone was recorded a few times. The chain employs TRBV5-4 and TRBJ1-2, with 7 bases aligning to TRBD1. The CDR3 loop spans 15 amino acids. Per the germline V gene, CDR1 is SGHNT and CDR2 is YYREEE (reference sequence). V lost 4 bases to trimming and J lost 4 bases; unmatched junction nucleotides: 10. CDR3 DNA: TGTGCCAGCAGCCTACGCGGACAGGAGGGCTATGGCTACACCTTC. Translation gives CASSLRGQEGYGYTF. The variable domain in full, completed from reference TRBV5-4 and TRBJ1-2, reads ETGVTQSPTHLIKTRGQQVTLRCSSQSGHNTVSWYQQALGQGPQFIFQYYREEENGRGNFPPRFSGLQFPNYSSELNVNALELDDSALYLCASSLRGQEGYGYTFGSGTRLTVV.

CDR3 DNA sequence: TGTGCCAGCAGTTTCAGACTCTCCACAGATACGCAGTATTTT. Amino acids: CASSFRLSTDTQYF. The rearrangement joins TRBV28 to TRBJ2-3; no clear D gene. Per germline, CDR1 MDHEN and CDR2 SYDVKM. The CDR3 has 14 residues. V was pared by 3 bases and J by 2 bases, with 9 bases between.

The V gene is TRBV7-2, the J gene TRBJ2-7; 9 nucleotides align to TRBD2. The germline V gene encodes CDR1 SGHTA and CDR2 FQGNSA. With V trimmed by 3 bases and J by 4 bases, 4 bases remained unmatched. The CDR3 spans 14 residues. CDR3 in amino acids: CASSFRGLAYEQYF. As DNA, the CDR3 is TGTGCCAGCAGCTTCCGGGGACTAGCATACGAGCAGTACTTC.

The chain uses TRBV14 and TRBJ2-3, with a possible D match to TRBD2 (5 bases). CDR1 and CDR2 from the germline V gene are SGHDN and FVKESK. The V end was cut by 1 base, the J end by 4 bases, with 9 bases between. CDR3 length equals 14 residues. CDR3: CASSQVGSSDTQYF. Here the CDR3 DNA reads TGTGCCAGCAGCCAAGTTGGGAGTTCAGATACGCAGTATTTT.

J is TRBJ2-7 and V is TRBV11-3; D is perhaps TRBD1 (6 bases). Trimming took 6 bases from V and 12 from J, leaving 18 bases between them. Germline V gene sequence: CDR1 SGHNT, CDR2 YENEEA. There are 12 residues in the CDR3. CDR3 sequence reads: CASRSTTGPTYF. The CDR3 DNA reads TGTGCCAGCAGATCTACGACAGGCCCAACGTACTTC.

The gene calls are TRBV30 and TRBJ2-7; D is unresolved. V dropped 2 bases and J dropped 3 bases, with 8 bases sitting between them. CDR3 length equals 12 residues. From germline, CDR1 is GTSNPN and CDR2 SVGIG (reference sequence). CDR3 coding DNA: TGTGCCTGGAGTACATCCAGCTACGAGCAGTACTTC. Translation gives CAWSTSSYEQYF.

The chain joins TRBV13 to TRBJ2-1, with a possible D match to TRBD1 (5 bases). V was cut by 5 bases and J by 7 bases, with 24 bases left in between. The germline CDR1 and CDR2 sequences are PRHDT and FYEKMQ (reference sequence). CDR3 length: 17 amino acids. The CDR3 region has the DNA TGTGCCAGCAGCCTAAACACACCGTTTGGGGCGGCTAATGAGCAGTTCTTC. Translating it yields CASSLNTPFGAANEQFF.

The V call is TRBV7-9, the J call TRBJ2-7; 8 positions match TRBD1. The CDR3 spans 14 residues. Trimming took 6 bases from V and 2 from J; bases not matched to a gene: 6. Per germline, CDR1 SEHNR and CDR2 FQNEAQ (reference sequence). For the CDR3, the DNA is TGTGCCAGCAGTTATACAGGGGGTGCCTACGAGCAGTACTTC. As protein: CASSYTGGAYEQYF.

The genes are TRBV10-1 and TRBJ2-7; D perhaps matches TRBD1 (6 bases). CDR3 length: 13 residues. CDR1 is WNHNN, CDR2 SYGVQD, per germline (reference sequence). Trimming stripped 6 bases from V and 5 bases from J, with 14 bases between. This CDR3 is CASRTEGVHEQYF. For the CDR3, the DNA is TGCGCCAGCAGAACAGAGGGGGTCCACGAGCAGTACTTC.